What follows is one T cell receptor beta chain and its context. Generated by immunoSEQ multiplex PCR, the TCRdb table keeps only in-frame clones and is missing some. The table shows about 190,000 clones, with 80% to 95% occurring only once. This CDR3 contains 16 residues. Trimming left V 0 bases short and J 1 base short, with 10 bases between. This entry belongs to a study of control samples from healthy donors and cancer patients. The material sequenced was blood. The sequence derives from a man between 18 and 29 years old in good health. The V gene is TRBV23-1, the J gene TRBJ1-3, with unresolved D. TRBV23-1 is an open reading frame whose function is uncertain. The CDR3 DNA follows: TGCGCCAGCAGTCAATCTAAGTACAGTTCTGGAAACACCATATATTTT. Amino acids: CASSQSKYSSGNTIYF.